These T cell receptor beta chains were read from a single sample in a study of early T cells in non-severe SARS-CoV-2 infection. TCRdb processed the 5' RACE reads anew with MiXCR; each CDR3 protein has one entry. The data contain about 110,000 distinct CDR3 sequences, about an eighth of them singletons. What was sequenced was whole blood. These receptors originate from an adult who was a healthcare worker with PCR-confirmed SARS-CoV-2 infection or an uninfected control (not recorded which). The CDR3 runs from the conserved cysteine through the conserved F or W. Each record gives: D gene, CDR3 length, clone size, V gene, J gene, CDR3 DNA, CDR3 protein. The D gene is left open where the match is weak. A row's size may be missing; if present it is once, few, many or a size class.

>TRBD2|15|many|TRBV12-3/TRBV12-4|TRBJ2-1
TGTGCCAGCAGTTTCCCCCAGGCGGGGGTAAATGAGCAGTTCTTC
CASSFPQAGVNEQFF
>NA|12|NA|TRBV7-3|TRBJ2-1
TGTGCCAGCAGCTTAACCGGAAATGAGCAGTTCTTC
CASSLTGNEQFF
>NA|13|NA|TRBV12-3/TRBV12-4|TRBJ2-1
TGTGCCAGCGATCGGCGGGGTACGGATGAGCAGTTCTTC
CASDRRGTDEQFF
>TRBD1|18|many|TRBV2|TRBJ2-6
TGTGCCAGCAGTCCAAACAGGGGGAGCCCCTCTGGGGCCAACGTCCTGACTTTC
CASSPNRGSPSGANVLTF
>TRBD2|16|NA|TRBV4-1|TRBJ2-7
TGCGCCAGCAGCCAGTTTCTAGCGGGAGACCCCTACGAGCAGTACTTC
CASSQFLAGDPYEQYF
>NA|11|many|TRBV18|TRBJ1-1
TGTGCCAGCTCCTTGGGGGAGGCGGCTTTCTTT
CASSLGEAAFF
>NA|13|NA|TRBV20-1|TRBJ1-1
TGCAGTGCTCGACCAAACTTGAACACTGAAGCTTTCTTT
CSARPNLNTEAFF
>NA|12|few|TRBV11-1|TRBJ2-1
TGTGCCAGCAGCCCCCTGTCAAATGAGCAGTTCTTC
CASSPLSNEQFF
>TRBD2|14|many|TRBV27|TRBJ2-1
TGTGCCACCCTCCCGGGCGGGGGGGCAGGTGAGCAGTTCTTC
CATLPGGGAGEQFF
>NA|14|many|TRBV12-5|TRBJ2-7
TGTGCTAGTGGTTTCACCTTTACAGGGCCCGAGCAGTACTTC
CASGFTFTGPEQYF
>NA|12|many|TRBV28|TRBJ1-6
TGTGCCAGCAGCCGAGGAGCTTCACCCCTCCACTTT
CASSRGASPLHF
>TRBD2|14|NA|TRBV13|TRBJ2-3
TGTGCCAGCAGAACTAGCGGGGGAGGAGATACGCAGTATTTT
CASRTSGGGDTQYF
>NA|14|few|TRBV7-3|TRBJ2-1
TGTGCCAGCAGCTTAGATAACCGCTCGGGGGAGCAGTTCTTC
CASSLDNRSGEQFF
>TRBD2|15|many|TRBV7-9|TRBJ2-3
TGTGCCAGCAGCTGGACTAGCGGGAACACAGATACGCAGTATTTT
CASSWTSGNTDTQYF
>NA|13|NA|TRBV30|TRBJ1-2
TGTGCCTGGAGGGACAGTTTTAACTATGGCTACACCTTC
CAWRDSFNYGYTF
>TRBD1|14|NA|TRBV3-1|TRBJ2-7
TGTGCCAGCAGCCGCGGACAGGGGGGTCGGGAGCAGTACTTC
CASSRGQGGREQYF
>TRBD1|17|few|TRBV6-1|TRBJ2-5
TGTGCCAGCAGTGAAAGCATTAGACAGGGAACACAAGAGACCCAGTACTTC
CASSESIRQGTQETQYF
>NA|15|NA|TRBV5-1|TRBJ1-1
TGCGCCAGCAGCTTGGTCGCAGGGGTGAACACTGAAGCTTTCTTT
CASSLVAGVNTEAFF
>NA|12|NA|TRBV28|TRBJ1-5
TGTGCCAGCGCGAGGGGGAATCAGCCCCAGCATTTT
CASARGNQPQHF
>NA|15|many|TRBV29-1|TRBJ2-5
TGCAGCGTTGAATTAGTCGGGGGACTGGGGGAGACCCAGTACTTC
CSVELVGGLGETQYF
>TRBD1|16|few|TRBV19|TRBJ2-7
TGTGCCAGTAGTACCGCGCCGGGACAGGTAGACTACGAGCAGTACTTC
CASSTAPGQVDYEQYF
>TRBD1|13|NA|TRBV12-3/TRBV12-4|TRBJ1-2
TGTGCCAGCAGTGCACAGGGGGGTTATGGCTACACCTTC
CASSAQGGYGYTF
>NA|16|many|TRBV2|TRBJ2-7
TGTGCCAGCAGTGAACAGACAAAGTGGTGGGACTACGAGCAGTACTTC
CASSEQTKWWDYEQYF
>TRBD2|19|NA|TRBV7-2|TRBJ2-2
TGTGCCAGCAGCTTAAAGGGTAGCGGGAGGTTTGGCAACACCGGGGAGCTGTTTTTT
CASSLKGSGRFGNTGELFF
>TRBD1|15|NA|TRBV7-8|TRBJ2-7
TGTGCCAGCAGCCTCACCGGGACAGGTCCTAGGGAGCAGTACTTC
CASSLTGTGPREQYF
>NA|17|NA|TRBV28|TRBJ2-3
TGTGCCAGCAGTCCCGTGACAGGCCAACCCAGCACAGATACGCAGTATTTT
CASSPVTGQPSTDTQYF
>NA|14|NA|TRBV29-1|TRBJ1-2
TGCAGCGTTGAAAGGACTACCCCTAACTATGGCTACACCTTC
CSVERTTPNYGYTF
>NA|15|many|TRBV20-1|TRBJ1-6
TGCAGTGCTAGATATCCGGGGCAGGGGAACTCACCCCTCCACTTT
CSARYPGQGNSPLHF
>TRBD2|15|few|TRBV20-1|TRBJ2-1
TGCAGTGCCCCTACTAGCGGGAGCTCCTACAATGAGCAGTTCTTC
CSAPTSGSSYNEQFF
>NA|14|few|TRBV29-1|TRBJ2-7
TGTAGCGCCAACCAAGGTATAGGAGCCTACGAGCAGTACTTC
CSANQGIGAYEQYF
>NA|14|few|TRBV25-1|TRBJ2-3
TGTGCCAGCAGTTCCGCCTCTAGCGCAGATACGCAGTATTTT
CASSSASSADTQYF
>NA|15|NA|TRBV11-2|TRBJ2-1
TGCGCCAGCACCCCCCCGGGAGTAGGCCCCAATGAGCAGTTCTTC
CASTPPGVGPNEQFF
>TRBD1|13|few|TRBV5-1|TRBJ1-1
TGCGCCAGCAGCTTGAAGACAGGGGCTGAAGCTTTCTTT
CASSLKTGAEAFF
>NA|12|few|TRBV29-1|TRBJ1-1
TGCAGCGTTGAGGGTAGGGCGGGGTCAGCTTTCTTT
CSVEGRAGSAFF
>NA|17|NA|TRBV3-1|TRBJ2-1
TGTGCCAGCAGCCAGCAACCCCCGGGACTTGCCCCCAATGAGCAGTTCTTC
CASSQQPPGLAPNEQFF
>NA|13|few|TRBV7-2|TRBJ2-5
TGTGCCAGCAGCTTTTCGTGGCGAGAGACCCAGTACTTC
CASSFSWRETQYF
>TRBD1|15|NA|TRBV11-2|TRBJ2-2
TGTGCCAGCAGCCGGACAGGGGCAGGCACCGGGGAGCTGTTTTTT
CASSRTGAGTGELFF
>TRBD1|13|NA|TRBV20-1|TRBJ2-2
TGCAGTGCTCGGGACAGGGGGCCTGCGGAGCTGTTTTTT
CSARDRGPAELFF
>TRBD2|15|NA|TRBV15|TRBJ2-1
TGTGCCACCTCTAGCCCAGCGGGGCCTAGCAATGAGCAGTTCTTC
CATSSPAGPSNEQFF
>NA|13|many|TRBV29-1|TRBJ1-3
TGCAGCGCCGGCTGGGGGCAGGGAAACACCATATATTTT
CSAGWGQGNTIYF
>TRBD1|13|few|TRBV29-1|TRBJ1-2
TGCAGCGCCCCGACAGGGCTAACCTATGGCTACACCTTC
CSAPTGLTYGYTF
>NA|12|NA|TRBV30|TRBJ2-2
TGTGCCTGGAGTGTACTAGCTTGGGAGCTGTTTTTT
CAWSVLAWELFF
>NA|13|few|TRBV7-9|TRBJ1-1
TGTGCCAGCAGCTTATCCGGCAGACCTGAAGCTTTCTTT
CASSLSGRPEAFF
>NA|11|NA|TRBV30|TRBJ2-1
TGTGCCTGGAGTGCCGTCAATGAGCAGTTCTTC
CAWSAVNEQFF
>NA|11|NA|TRBV2|TRBJ2-1
TGTGCCAGCAGTTCTGCCGCTGAGCAGTTCTTC
CASSSAAEQFF
>NA|16|many|TRBV24-1|TRBJ1-5
TGTGCCACCAGTGATCCCGCCGGGACACCCAATCAGCCCCAGCATTTT
CATSDPAGTPNQPQHF
>TRBD1|20|few|TRBV28|TRBJ1-3
TGTGCCAGCAGTCCTAGGGGGCAGTTTGTTACCTTGAGCTCTGGAAACACCATATATTTT
CASSPRGQFVTLSSGNTIYF
>TRBD2|17|few|TRBV7-9|TRBJ2-2
TGTGCCAGCAGCCGTCGCTCTAGCGGGCCGAACACCGGGGAGCTGTTTTTT
CASSRRSSGPNTGELFF
>NA|13|many|TRBV7-9|TRBJ1-2
TGTGCCAGCAGCTTAGAAGCAGGGGCGGGGTACACCTTC
CASSLEAGAGYTF
>NA|16|few|TRBV12-3/TRBV12-4|TRBJ1-1
TGTGCCAGCACCCCGACTAGCGGACACCTGAACACTGAAGCTTTCTTT
CASTPTSGHLNTEAFF